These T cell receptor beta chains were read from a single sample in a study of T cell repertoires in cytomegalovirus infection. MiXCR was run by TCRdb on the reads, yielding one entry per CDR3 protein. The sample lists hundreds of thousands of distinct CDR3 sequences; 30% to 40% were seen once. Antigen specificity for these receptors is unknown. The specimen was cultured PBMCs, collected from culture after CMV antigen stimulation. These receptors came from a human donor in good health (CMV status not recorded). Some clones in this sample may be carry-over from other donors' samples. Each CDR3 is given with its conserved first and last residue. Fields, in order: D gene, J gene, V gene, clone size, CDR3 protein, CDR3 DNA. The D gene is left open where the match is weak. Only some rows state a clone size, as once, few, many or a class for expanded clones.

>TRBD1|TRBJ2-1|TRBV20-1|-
CSIFTGQPTYNEQFF
TGCAGTATATTTACGGGACAGCCGACCTACAATGAGCAGTTCTTC
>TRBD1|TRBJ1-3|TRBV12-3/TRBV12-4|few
CASRLGRGPGNTIYF
TGTGCCAGCAGGTTAGGGAGGGGGCCTGGAAACACCATATATTTT
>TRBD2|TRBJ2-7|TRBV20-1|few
CSASGTIPYEQYF
TGCAGTGCTAGCGGGACTATCCCCTACGAGCAGTACTTC
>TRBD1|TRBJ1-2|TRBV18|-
CASSLNRGREAGYTF
TGTGCCAGCTCCCTCAATAGGGGGCGAGAGGCTGGCTACACCTTC
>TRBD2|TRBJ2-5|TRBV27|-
CASSLVGPGRGGETQYF
TGTGCCAGCAGTCTCGTCGGACCAGGGAGGGGCGGAGAGACCCAGTACTTC
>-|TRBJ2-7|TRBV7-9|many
CASSRQGTGEQYF
TGTGCCAGCAGCCGCCAGGGAACTGGCGAGCAGTACTTC
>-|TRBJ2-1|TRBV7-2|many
CASSLALSYYNEQFF
TGTGCCAGCAGCTTAGCGTTAAGTTACTACAATGAGCAGTTCTTC
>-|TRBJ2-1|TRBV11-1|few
CASSLRDNYNEQFF
TGTGCCAGCAGCTTAAGGGACAACTACAATGAGCAGTTCTTC
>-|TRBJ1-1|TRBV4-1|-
CASSQVWRNTEAFF
TGCGCCAGCAGCCAAGTTTGGAGAAACACTGAAGCTTTCTTT
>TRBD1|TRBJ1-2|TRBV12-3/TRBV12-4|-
CASRATGEVDGYTF
TGTGCCAGCAGGGCGACAGGGGAGGTTGATGGCTACACCTTC
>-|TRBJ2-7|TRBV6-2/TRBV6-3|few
CASSYSPTTKTYEQYF
TGTGCCAGCAGTTACTCGCCGACCACGAAAACCTACGAGCAGTACTTC
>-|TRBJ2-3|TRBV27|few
CASSLSRVEDTQYF
TGTGCCAGCAGTTTAAGCAGGGTAGAGGATACGCAGTATTTT
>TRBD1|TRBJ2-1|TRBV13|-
CASRVSQGDEQFF
TGTGCCAGCAGGGTATCACAGGGGGATGAGCAGTTCTTC